This TCR beta chain was identified during a study of blood T cell repertoires in COVID-19. At the level of the study: The samples span acute and convalescent COVID-19 from the United States, Italy and Spain. In each case, the material was cDNA or gDNA derived from T cells, B-cell-depleted T cells, or PBMCs.

This clone was detected only once. Authors' processing steps: Nucleated cell counts were estimated from reference gene primer amplification. The data were produced by immunoSEQ multiplex PCR, yet TCRdb's version contains in-frame clones alone and is incomplete. For V, J and clone size, that table is used; D and trimming come from the DNA. Of 200,000 to 300,000 clones listed, more than 65% were seen once; the top ten hold over 2%. The J segment lost 6 bases and the V segment lost 0 bases, leaving 8 bases of the junction unmatched. The CDR3 runs to 16 residues. In germline, CDR1 is MNHEY, CDR2 SVGAGI. The TCR comes from a man in his forties who had recovered from COVID-19. The sequencing sample was made of peripheral blood. V and J are TRBV6-5 and TRBJ1-5, with 7 bases aligning to TRBD1. CDR3 in amino acids: CASSYSVDRVVQPQHF. The CDR3 DNA follows: TGTGCCAGCAGTTACTCCGTCGACAGGGTGGTTCAGCCCCAGCATTTT.